This record covers a single T cell receptor beta chain. The antigen remains undetermined. This entry belongs to a study of beta chain features in type 1 diabetes. The study's findings and limits: TCRB CDR3s were moderately but significantly shorter in Type 1 diabetes patients in all four CD4+ subsets.

Every isolated RNA sample was fully reverse transcribed, so sequencing captured expressed TCRB transcripts. Some clones are missing from TCRdb's copy, which holds only in-frame ones; the method was immunoSEQ multiplex PCR. The table includes around 150,000 clones, 6.5% to 8.5% detected once. V was pared by 0 bases and J by 6 bases, with 5 bases of the junction left unmatched. The germline gives CDR1 LNHNV, CDR2 YYDKDF (reference sequence). The length of the CDR3 is 15 residues. CD45RO/CCR7/CD25/CD127/CD95/CD27 staining was used to isolate CD4+ naive, central memory, regulatory and stem cell-like memory cells by sorting.

This receptor was identified in a woman aged 18 to 35 with type 1 diabetes. The chain combines TRBV15 with TRBJ2-5, with 9 bases fitting TRBD2. The material sequenced was central memory CD4+ T cells from blood. CDR3 sequence (DNA): TGTGCCACCAGCAGAGATAGTAGCGGGGGAAAGACCCAGTACTTC. This sequence encodes CATSRDSSGGKTQYF.